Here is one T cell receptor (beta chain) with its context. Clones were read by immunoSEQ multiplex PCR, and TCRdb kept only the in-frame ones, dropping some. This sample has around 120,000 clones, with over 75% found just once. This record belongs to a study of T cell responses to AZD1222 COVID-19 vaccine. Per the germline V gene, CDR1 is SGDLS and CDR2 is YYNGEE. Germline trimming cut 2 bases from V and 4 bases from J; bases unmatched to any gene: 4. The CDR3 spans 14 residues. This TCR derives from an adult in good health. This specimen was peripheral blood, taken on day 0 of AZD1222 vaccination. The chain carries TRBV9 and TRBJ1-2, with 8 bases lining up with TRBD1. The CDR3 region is CASSVAGGSYGYTF. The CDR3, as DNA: TGTGCCAGCAGCGTCGCAGGGGGCAGCTATGGCTACACCTTC.